The source of this T cell receptor beta chain is a study of human T cells and chemical hapten exposure. TCRdb analysed the RACE reads with MiXCR anew, one entry per CDR3 protein. This table holds about 98,000 distinct CDR3 sequences, 11% found once. This clonotype has only a few counts. Germline V gene sequence: CDR1 SGHTA, CDR2 FQGTGA. This CDR3 has 18 residues. The junction had 9 bases not matched to a gene; V was cut back by 4 bases and J by 0 bases. Time point specified: pre-sensitization, week 0. The treatment here: therapeutic diphenylcyclopropenone sensitization with weekly scalp DPC. The rearrangement uses TRBV7-3 and TRBJ2-3, with 11 nucleotides matching TRBD2. The source is a woman aged 55-69 years with alopecia areata. Some clones in this sample may be carry-over from other donors' samples. The material sequenced was whole blood, taken in connection with sensitization to the hapten diphenylcyclopropenone (DPC). The CDR3 DNA follows: TGTGCCAGCAGCTCGCGACCCCTAGCGGGGGGTAGCACAGATACGCAGTATTTT. Translation: CASSSRPLAGGSTDTQYF.